The 9 T cell receptor beta chains presented below share a single source sample, sequenced in a study of shared clonotypes between healthy human individuals. Data came from immunoSEQ multiplex PCR; TCRdb stores just in-frame clones and leaves some out. The profile covers some 2,000,000 clones, with approximately 95% appearing a single time and 0.1% to 0.15% taken by the ten largest. Material: naive CD4+ T cells sorted from blood. Subset indicated: CD45RA+ positively selected. These receptors were taken from a man between 18 and 29 years old in good health.

This clone was seen once. The same CDR3 is also encoded by other DNA sequences in this sample. This rearrangement joins TRBV5-1 to TRBJ2-7; D ambiguous. The CDR3 sequence is 11 residues long. V was cut by 3 bases and J by 3 bases, with 4 bases left in between. CDR1 and CDR2 (germline): SGHRS, YFSETQ. In DNA, the CDR3 is TGCGCCAGCAGCTCGAACTACGAGCAGTACTTC. Translation gives CASSSNYEQYF.

CDR3 residues: CASSLQMNTEAFF. Here the CDR3 DNA reads TGTGCCAGCAGCTTACAAATGAACACTGAAGCTTTCTTT. The rearrangement joins TRBV11-3 to TRBJ1-1, with unresolved D. CDR1 SGHNT and CDR2 YENEEA come from the germline V gene. The CDR3 runs to 13 residues. V lost 2 bases and J lost 0, with 4 bases in between.

The chain joins TRBV7-2 to TRBJ2-7; possible D gene TRBD2, 5 bases. V dropped 1 base and J dropped 3 bases, with 16 bases sitting between them. This CDR3 region has 16 residues. CDR1 SGHTA and CDR2 FQGNSA come from the germline V gene. This chain's CDR3 is CASSLVGGNAGYEQYF. CDR3 nucleotides: TGTGCCAGCAGCTTAGTAGGAGGAAATGCCGGCTACGAGCAGTACTTC.

Written as DNA, the CDR3 is TGTGCCAGCAGTACTTCAAGGGAGAACACTGAAGCTTTCTTT. This translates into CASSTSRENTEAFF. The chain has TRBV2 and TRBJ1-1; D is unclear. The CDR3 totals 14 residues. Trimming shortened V by 5 bases and J by 1 base, and 11 bases separated the two germline ends. Germline-derived CDR1 and CDR2 are SNHLY and FYNNEI.

The chain couples TRBV9 to TRBJ2-3; 10 nucleotides agree with TRBD1. CDR1 and CDR2 from the germline V gene are SGDLS and YYNGEE. CDR3 length equals 16 residues. J gave up 4 bases and V 3 bases, and 8 bases lay outside the gene matches. CDR3 protein: CASSALGGTGADTQYF. CDR3 DNA sequence: TGTGCCAGCAGCGCCTTGGGGGGGACAGGGGCAGATACGCAGTATTTT.

This chain connects TRBV6-5 to TRBJ2-2; no definite D call. Between the trimmed V and J ends, which lost 2 bases and 7 bases, there was a span of 14 bases. Germline V gives CDR1 MNHEY, CDR2 SVGAGI. CDR3 length: 15 residues. This CDR3 is CASSYPSYRIGELFF. In DNA, the CDR3 is TGTGCCAGCAGTTACCCATCATACCGCATCGGGGAGCTGTTTTTT.

About this clone: Distinct nucleotide sequences in the sample also encode this CDR3. The gene calls are TRBV5-1 and TRBJ2-7; D is ambiguous. Per the germline V gene, CDR1 is SGHRS and CDR2 is YFSETQ. V gave up 0 bases and J gave up 7 bases, with 5 bases separating them. This CDR3 region has 11 residues. CDR3 DNA sequence: TGCGCCAGCAGCTTGGGACTGGAGCAGTACTTC. Translation gives CASSLGLEQYF.

This clone was observed a few times. The V and J genes are TRBV18 and TRBJ1-6, with unresolved D. CDR3 length equals 15 residues. Trimming shortened V by 5 bases and J by 10 bases, and 18 bases separated the two germline ends. The germline gives CDR1 KGHSH, CDR2 LQKENI. The CDR3 region has the DNA TGTGCCAGCTCATCGGGATTGGGAAGGGAATCACCCCTCCACTTT. Protein: CASSSGLGRESPLHF.

The chain couples TRBV6-6 to TRBJ2-7; possible D gene TRBD1, 6 bases. V shed 8 bases and J shed 4 bases, with 18 bases lying between them. This CDR3 contains 14 residues. Per the germline V gene, CDR1 is MNHNY and CDR2 is SVGAGI (reference sequence). The CDR3 region has the DNA TGTGCCAGCGCGCCTAGACAGGAAGCTTACGAGCAGTACTTC. This codes for CASAPRQEAYEQYF.